The subject of this entry is one TCR beta chain. The antigen remains unidentified. Trimming took 7 bases from V and 9 from J, leaving 13 bases between them. This CDR3 is 13 amino acids long. Germline loops: CDR1 MNHNS, CDR2 SASEGT. The sample is drawn from a study of PD-1 blockade in classical Hodgkin lymphoma. Study-wide background: Patients were administered nivolumab (3 mg/kg intravenously) every 2 weeks.

Study-level results: Causes of the repertoire differences remain undefined, possibly disease activity or prior therapy. Complete responders' baseline diversity resembled that of newly diagnosed patients. According to reports, newly diagnosed patients had lower baseline TCR diversity than healthy donors, and relapsed/refractory patients had lower baseline TCR diversity still.

Time point specified: cycle 4 day 1 (C4D1), after more than 5 weeks of nivolumab. Each patient experienced a relapse that followed autologous stem cell transplantation, and brentuximab vedotin exposure varied. The authors purified CD4+ T cells from thawed PBMCs by magnetic negative selection. TCRdb's table, derived via immunoSEQ multiplex PCR, lists solely in-frame clones and lacks some. Here the sample spans roughly 6,000 clones, roughly nine tenths being singletons. This TCR derives from a human donor with classical Hodgkin lymphoma. This rearrangement joins TRBV6-1 to TRBJ1-6; D may be TRBD1 (5 bases). Sample: CD4+ T cells from blood, taken before the fourth cycle of nivolumab. CDR3 in DNA: TGTGCCAGCATTACAGGCCTTGCTTCACCCCTCCACTTT. Translated: CASITGLASPLHF.